This T cell receptor (beta chain) is from a study of OX40 agonist ivuxolimab in advanced cancers. Patients with autoimmune history or systemic immunosuppression were excluded. Generated by immunoSEQ multiplex PCR, the TCRdb table keeps only in-frame clones and is missing some. The sample holds approximately 12,000 clones, over 60% seen once. CDR1 is MNHEY, CDR2 SMNVEV, per germline (reference sequence). The V gene lost 6 bases and the J gene lost 4 bases, with 10 bases spanning the gap. The CDR3 has 13 residues. The chain carries TRBV27 and TRBJ1-5, with D hard to call. Here the sequenced sample was CD4+ or CD8+ T cells sorted from blood, taken in a trial of the OX40 agonist ivuxolimab. The clonotype originates from an adult with an advanced solid tumor such as melanoma, head and neck, liver or kidney cancer. This chain's CDR3 is CASSGLLNQPQHF. The CDR3 DNA sequence: TGTGCCAGCAGCGGGTTGTTAAATCAGCCCCAGCATTTT.